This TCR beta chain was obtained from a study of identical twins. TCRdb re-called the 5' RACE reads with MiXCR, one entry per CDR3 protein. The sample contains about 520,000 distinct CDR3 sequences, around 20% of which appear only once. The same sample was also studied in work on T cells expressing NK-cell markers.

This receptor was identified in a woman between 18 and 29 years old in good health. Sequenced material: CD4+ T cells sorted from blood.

CDR3 region: CASRWTGKKAGELFF. Written as DNA, the CDR3 is TGTGCCAGCAGATGGACAGGGAAGAAGGCCGGGGAGCTGTTTTTT. The chain recombines TRBV6-2 or TRBV6-3 with TRBJ2-2; 8 bases map to TRBD1. The CDR3 contains 15 residues. Germline V lookup: CDR1 MNHEY, CDR2 SVGEGT. Trimming cost V 6 bases and J 6 bases; bases outside gene matches: 9.